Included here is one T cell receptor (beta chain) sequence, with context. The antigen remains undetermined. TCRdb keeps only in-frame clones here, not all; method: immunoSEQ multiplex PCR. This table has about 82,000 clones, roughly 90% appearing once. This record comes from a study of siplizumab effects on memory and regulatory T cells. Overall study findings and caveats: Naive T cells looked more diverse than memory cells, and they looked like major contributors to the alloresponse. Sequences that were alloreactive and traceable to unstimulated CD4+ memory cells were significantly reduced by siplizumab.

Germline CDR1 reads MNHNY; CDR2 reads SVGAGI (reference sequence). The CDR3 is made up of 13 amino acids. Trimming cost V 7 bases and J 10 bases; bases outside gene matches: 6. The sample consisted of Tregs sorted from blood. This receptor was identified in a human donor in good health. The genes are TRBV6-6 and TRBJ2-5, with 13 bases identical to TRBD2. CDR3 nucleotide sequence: TGTGCCAGCACCCTTACTAGCGGGGGGGTCCAGTACTTC. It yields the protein CASTLTSGGVQYF.